Shown below are 30 T cell receptor beta chains from a single sample sequenced in a study of control samples from healthy donors and cancer patients. Profiled with immunoSEQ multiplex PCR; TCRdb holds only in-frame clones, not every one. In the table there are 170,000 or so clones, more than 80% of which are singletons. The sequenced sample consisted of blood. These TCRs come from a man aged 30-40 years in good health.

A few counts support this clone. CDR3 DNA: TGCGCCAGCAGTTTTTTAGGGCACGGAAGAACTGAAGCTTTCTTT. Its translation: CASSFLGHGRTEAFF. The V gene is TRBV5-1, the J gene TRBJ1-1; D not resolved. This CDR3 spans 15 amino acids. CDR1 SGHRS and CDR2 YFSETQ come from the germline V gene. With 5 bases removed from V and 5 bases from J, the gap between germline ends came to 19 bases. Supplemented by reference TRBV5-1 and TRBJ1-1, the full variable domain reads KAGVTQTPRYLIKTRGQQVTLSCSPISGHRSVSWYQQTPGQGLQFLFEYFSETQRNKGNFPGRFSGRQFSNSRSEMNVSTLELGDSALYLCASSFLGHGRTEAFFGQGTRLTVV.

The V and J genes are TRBV28 and TRBJ2-1; 9 bases align to TRBD2. The germline V gene has CDR1 MDHEN and CDR2 SYDVKM. The CDR3 spans 17 residues. V trimming: 6 bases; J trimming: 4 bases; junction bases outside the gene matches: 13. The DNA of the CDR3 is TGTGCCAGCAGCTCTTGGGGTAGCGGGAGTGGGTACAATGAGCAGTTCTTC. The encoded protein is CASSSWGSGSGYNEQFF.

V and J are TRBV30 and TRBJ2-7; 11 positions match TRBD1. The CDR3 runs 16 residues. Germline V gene sequence: CDR1 GTSNPN, CDR2 SVGIG (reference sequence). Trimming took 2 bases from V and 4 from J; bases not matched to a gene: 10. The CDR3 loop is CAWSPQPGQGGYEQYF. CDR3 sequence (DNA): TGTGCCTGGAGTCCTCAACCGGGACAGGGGGGTTACGAGCAGTACTTC.

The genes are TRBV5-1 and TRBJ2-7; no firm D call. This CDR3 comprises 12 residues. Germline V gene lookup returns CDR1 SGHRS and CDR2 YFSETQ. Trimming pared 5 bases from V and 5 bases from J, leaving 11 bases between. The CDR3 protein is CASSDVSDEQYF. The CDR3 DNA reads TGCGCCAGCAGTGATGTCTCAGACGAGCAGTACTTC. Together with reference TRBV5-1 and TRBJ2-7, the CDR3 gives the full variable domain: KAGVTQTPRYLIKTRGQQVTLSCSPISGHRSVSWYQQTPGQGLQFLFEYFSETQRNKGNFPGRFSGRQFSNSRSEMNVSTLELGDSALYLCASSDVSDEQYFGPGTRLTVT.

The V and J genes are TRBV5-4 and TRBJ1-6, with 7 bases that match TRBD1. J was trimmed by 10 bases and V by 0 bases; bases with no gene match: 4. This CDR3 is built from 14 residues. Per the germline V gene, CDR1 is SGHNT and CDR2 is YYREEE (reference sequence). Written as DNA, the CDR3 is TGTGCCAGCAGCTTGGGACAGGGAAGGTCACCCCTCCACTTT. It is translated as CASSLGQGRSPLHF.

This clone was observed a single time. The V gene is TRBV2, the J gene TRBJ1-2, with no clear D. The V and J ends lost 5 bases and 2 bases respectively, with 9 bases between them. The germline V gene has CDR1 SNHLY and CDR2 FYNNEI. The CDR3 covers 13 residues. In DNA, the CDR3 is TGTGCCAGCAGTAGCGGACGGAACTATGGCTACACCTTC. It specifies CASSSGRNYGYTF.

The CDR3 bases are TGCAGTGCCCGCCTATATGGCTACACCTTC. Amino acids: CSARLYGYTF. The gene calls are TRBV20-1 and TRBJ1-2; no definite D call. The CDR3 has 10 residues. Germline V lookup: CDR1 DFQATT, CDR2 SNEGSKA (reference sequence). V lost 6 bases to trimming and J lost 5 bases, with 7 bases between them.

This clone was observed a handful of times. The V gene is TRBV4-3, the J gene TRBJ1-2; perhaps TRBD1 as D (5 bases). Between the trimmed V and J ends, which lost 0 bases and 0 bases, there was a span of 14 bases. CDR1 and CDR2 (germline): LGHNA, YSLEER. This CDR3 spans 17 amino acids. Written as DNA, the CDR3 is TGCGCCAGCAGCCAAGATATGCTGACAGAGGCTAACTATGGCTACACCTTC. Protein: CASSQDMLTEANYGYTF.

As regards this clone: This same CDR3 is encoded by further DNA sequences in the sample. The rearrangement joins TRBV5-1 to TRBJ1-3; no clear D. Between the trimmed V and J ends, which lost 0 bases and 0 bases, there was a span of 7 bases. The germline V gene has CDR1 SGHRS and CDR2 YFSETQ. This CDR3 contains 15 residues. CDR3 residues: CASSLDGSSGNTIYF. The CDR3 nucleotides read TGCGCCAGCAGCTTGGATGGCAGCTCTGGAAACACCATATATTTT.

This clone occurred a few times. This sequence joins TRBV9 and TRBJ2-3; a weak D match, TRBD2 (5 bases). The CDR3 has 17 residues. CDR1 SGDLS and CDR2 YYNGEE come from the germline V gene. The V gene lost 0 bases and the J gene lost 0 bases, with 14 bases spanning the gap. The CDR3 spells CASSVGSWGASTDTQYF. The CDR3 nucleotides are TGTGCCAGCAGCGTAGGTTCTTGGGGAGCCAGCACAGATACGCAGTATTTT.

The V gene is TRBV5-5, the J gene TRBJ2-2; TRBD2 agrees at 15 bases. After removal of 3 bases from V and 5 bases from J, the junction contained 2 bases not matched to a gene. The V gene's germline CDR1 is SGHKS and CDR2 YYEKEE (reference sequence). The CDR3 has 16 amino acids. CDR3 in amino acids: CASSWGLAGGTGELFF. CDR3 sequence (DNA): TGTGCCAGCAGCTGGGGACTAGCGGGAGGTACCGGGGAGCTGTTTTTT.

The chain combines TRBV27 with TRBJ1-1, with D tentatively TRBD1 (6 bases). This CDR3 is 14 amino acids long. The germline CDR1 and CDR2 sequences are MNHEY and SMNVEV (reference sequence). Between the trimmed V and J ends, which lost 3 bases and 1 base, there was a span of 9 bases. CDR3 residues: CASSLRTANTEAFF. DNA for the CDR3: TGTGCCAGCAGTTTGCGGACAGCGAACACTGAAGCTTTCTTT.

The chain recombines TRBV10-3 with TRBJ1-2; D is ambiguous. This CDR3 comprises 12 residues. Germline CDR1 reads ENHRY; CDR2 reads SYGVKD. Trimming took off 0 bases at V and 13 bases at J, with 12 bases between the two ends. The CDR3 reads CAISESSGDLTF. CDR3 DNA: TGTGCCATCAGTGAGTCGAGTGGGGATCTCACCTTC.

The genes are TRBV19 and TRBJ1-2; D gene uncertain. Germline CDR1 and CDR2: LNHDA and SQIVND (reference sequence). Deletions cut 5 bases from V and 4 bases from J, with 8 bases between. The CDR3 runs 12 residues. The CDR3 is CASSHTPYGYTF. DNA for the CDR3: TGTGCCAGTAGTCATACCCCCTATGGCTACACCTTC.

The V gene is TRBV5-4, the J gene TRBJ1-2; possible D gene TRBD1, 5 bases. Trimming pared 4 bases from V and 8 bases from J, leaving 15 bases between. This CDR3 contains 13 residues. Germline CDR1 SGHNT, CDR2 YYREEE (reference sequence). This CDR3 reads CASSPVGAGGYTF. The CDR3 bases are TGTGCCAGCAGCCCGGTAGGGGCGGGAGGCTACACCTTC.

V gene TRBV3-1 (or the pseudogene TRBV3-2) combines with J gene TRBJ1-1; 12 positions match TRBD1. The V gene end was trimmed by 4 bases and the J gene end by 11 bases; junction bases not matched to a gene: 8. This CDR3 region has 14 residues. The V gene's germline CDR1 is LGHDT and CDR2 YNNKEL (reference sequence). As DNA, the CDR3 is TGTGCCAGCAGCCTAGCCTGGGACAGGGGGCATGCTTTCTTT. It codes for CASSLAWDRGHAFF.

The V gene is TRBV5-4, the J gene TRBJ2-7; TRBD1 agrees at 11 bases. The CDR3 length is 14 residues. The V segment lost 4 bases and the J segment 2 bases; nucleotides outside the gene matches: 2. The germline V gene encodes CDR1 SGHNT and CDR2 YYREEE (reference sequence). CDR3 bases: TGTGCCAGCAGCAAGGGACAGGGGGCCTACGAGCAGTACTTC. It codes for CASSKGQGAYEQYF.

The chain is built from TRBV6-5 and TRBJ1-5, with D perhaps matching TRBD1 (6 bases). CDR1 is MNHEY and CDR2 is SVGAGI in the germline V gene. Deletions cut 6 bases from V and 2 bases from J, with 14 bases between. This CDR3 spans 15 amino acids. This chain's CDR3 is CASSQGGGGNQPQHF. In DNA, the CDR3 is TGTGCCAGCAGCCAGGGAGGGGGAGGCAATCAGCCCCAGCATTTT.

The CDR3 region is CATTGQGNTIYF. CDR3 DNA sequence: TGTGCCACGACAGGGCAAGGAAACACCATATATTTT. The chain combines TRBV15 with TRBJ1-3, with 7 bases fitting TRBD1. The CDR3 is 12 amino acids. In germline, CDR1 is LNHNV, CDR2 YYDKDF (reference sequence). V shed 9 bases and J 4 bases; nucleotides not matched to a gene: 3.

CDR3 DNA sequence: TGTGCCACCAGTGATTTGCGACAGAACACCGGGGAGCTGTTTTTT. Translated: CATSDLRQNTGELFF. The chain recombines TRBV24-1 with TRBJ2-2; no clear D. Germline-derived CDR1 and CDR2 are KGHDR and SFDVKD. The CDR3 covers 15 residues. Trimming left V 0 bases short and J 1 base short, with 5 bases between.

This chain connects TRBV29-1 to TRBJ2-1; a possible D gene is TRBD1 (5 bases). V lost 4 bases and J 3 bases, leaving 16 bases between the germline ends. Germline V gene sequence: CDR1 SQVTM, CDR2 ANQGSEA. The CDR3 has 15 amino acids. In nucleotides, the CDR3 is TGCAGCGTTGTTCTCATACAGGCGAACTACAATGAGCAGTTCTTC. It specifies CSVVLIQANYNEQFF.

The V gene is TRBV29-1, the J gene TRBJ1-1; 11 bases fit TRBD1. After removal of 5 bases from V and 1 base from J, the junction contained 6 bases not matched to a gene. The CDR3 sequence is 15 residues long. CDR1 SQVTM and CDR2 ANQGSEA come from the germline V gene. The CDR3 nucleotides read TGCAGCGTTCGGGGGACAGGGGGTAGGAACACTGAAGCTTTCTTT. Its translation: CSVRGTGGRNTEAFF. The full variable domain, its missing parts supplied by reference TRBV29-1 and TRBJ1-1, is SAVISQKPSRDICQRGTSLTIQCQVDSQVTMMFWYRQQPGQSLTLIATANQGSEATYESGFVIDKFPISRPNLTFSTLTVSNMSPEDSSIYLCSVRGTGGRNTEAFFGQGTRLTVV.

This clone has just one count. In the same sample, other DNA sequences code for this CDR3. The V gene is TRBV12-3 or TRBV12-4, the J gene TRBJ1-1; D is perhaps TRBD1 (5 bases). V was clipped by 3 bases and J by 3 bases, with 8 bases between them. CDR3 length equals 13 residues. The CDR3: CASSFQGDTEAFF. CDR3 in DNA: TGTGCCAGCAGTTTTCAAGGGGACACTGAAGCTTTCTTT.

This chain uses TRBV7-2 with TRBJ1-1; 9 bases are shared with TRBD1. J lost 2 bases, V lost 5 bases, and 3 bases had no gene match. CDR3 length equals 14 residues. Germline CDR1 reads SGHTA; CDR2 reads FQGNSA. This CDR3 is CASSQTGGNTEAFF. The DNA for the CDR3 is TGTGCCAGCAGCCAAACAGGGGGCAACACTGAAGCTTTCTTT.

V and J are TRBV5-4 and TRBJ2-7, with no clear D. CDR1 is SGHNT and CDR2 is YYREEE in the germline V gene (reference sequence). V was shortened by 4 bases and J by 6 bases, with 11 bases between the two germline ends. CDR3 length: 12 residues. The CDR3, as DNA: TGTGCCAGCAGCGACCTCGGAAGCGAGCAGTACTTC. Translating it yields CASSDLGSEQYF. The full variable domain, completed using reference TRBV5-4 and TRBJ2-7, is ETGVTQSPTHLIKTRGQQVTLRCSSQSGHNTVSWYQQALGQGPQFIFQYYREEENGRGNFPPRFSGLQFPNYSSELNVNALELDDSALYLCASSDLGSEQYFGPGTRLTVT.

The J gene is TRBJ1-5, the V gene TRBV24-1; 7 bases agree with TRBD1. The germline gives CDR1 KGHDR, CDR2 SFDVKD. The V and J ends lost 5 bases and 11 bases, in that order; junction bases with no gene match: 8. This CDR3 is built from 13 residues. The CDR3, as DNA: TGTGCCACCAGTGGTCCGGGACAGAGGGCCCAGCATTTT. It specifies CATSGPGQRAQHF.

The V call is TRBV7-9, the J call TRBJ2-5, with D possibly called TRBD1 or TRBD2 (7 bases each). This CDR3 region has 14 residues. Between the trimmed V and J ends, which lost 10 bases and 4 bases, there was a span of 19 bases. Germline V CDR1 and CDR2: SEHNR, FQNEAQ (reference sequence). The CDR3 sequence: CATEGGGRRETQYF. The DNA of the CDR3 is TGTGCCACCGAGGGAGGGGGCCGAAGAGAGACCCAGTACTTC.

This chain connects TRBV18 to TRBJ1-6; D is unclear. Trimming cost V 3 bases and J 7 bases, with 4 bases left between them. In germline, CDR1 is KGHSH, CDR2 LQKENI. The CDR3 loop spans 12 amino acids. The CDR3 nucleotides are TGTGCCAGCTCACCCCAGAATTCACCCCTCCACTTT. Translated, it gives CASSPQNSPLHF.

V is TRBV6-2 or TRBV6-3 and J is TRBJ1-6; D gene unclear. V was trimmed by 5 bases and J by 5 bases, leaving 7 bases between them. Germline CDR1 is MNHEY and CDR2 is SVGEGT. This CDR3 is built from 13 residues. The CDR3 here is CASSGRDNSPLHF. DNA of the CDR3: TGTGCCAGCAGTGGACGGGATAATTCACCCCTCCACTTT.

The chain couples TRBV18 to TRBJ2-5, with no clear D. V was pared by 3 bases and J by 2 bases, with 7 bases between. From germline, CDR1 is KGHSH and CDR2 LQKENI. The CDR3 consists of 13 residues. The DNA for the CDR3 is TGTGCCAGCTCACCTCTACAGCAAGAGACCCAGTACTTC. It is translated as CASSPLQQETQYF. Full variable domain (remainder filled in from reference TRBV18 and TRBJ2-5): NAGVMQNPRHLVRRRGQEARLRCSPMKGHSHVYWYRQLPEEGLKFMVYLQKENIIDESGMPKERFSAEFPKEGPSILRIQQVVRGDSAAYFCASSPLQQETQYFGPGTRLLVL.